The sequence of this TCR beta chain was determined in a study of blood T cell repertoires in COVID-19. Across the study: Specimens from acute and convalescent COVID-19 originated in the United States, Italy and Spain.

Authors' methods: Estimation of nucleated cell counts relied on the amplification of reference gene primers. TCRdb's table, derived via immunoSEQ multiplex PCR, lists solely in-frame clones and lacks some. That table gives V, J and clone size, and the DNA gave D and trimming. Among over 300,000 clones, 70% to 90% were seen once, and the ten largest hold more than 2%. The germline V and J ends were trimmed by 3 bases and 5 bases, with 13 bases remaining between them. CDR1 GTSNPN and CDR2 SVGIG come from the germline V gene (reference sequence). The CDR3 has 13 amino acids. Cohorts were based on clinical histories the participants reported.

The V call is TRBV30, the J call TRBJ2-5; D not certain. The TCR sequence derives from a man between 25 and 39 years old who had recovered from COVID-19. Sequenced input: PBMCs or T cells enriched from blood (not recorded which). The CDR3 coding sequence is TGTGCCTGGAGCGCCAAAACAACGGAGACCCAGTACTTC. Amino acids: CAWSAKTTETQYF.